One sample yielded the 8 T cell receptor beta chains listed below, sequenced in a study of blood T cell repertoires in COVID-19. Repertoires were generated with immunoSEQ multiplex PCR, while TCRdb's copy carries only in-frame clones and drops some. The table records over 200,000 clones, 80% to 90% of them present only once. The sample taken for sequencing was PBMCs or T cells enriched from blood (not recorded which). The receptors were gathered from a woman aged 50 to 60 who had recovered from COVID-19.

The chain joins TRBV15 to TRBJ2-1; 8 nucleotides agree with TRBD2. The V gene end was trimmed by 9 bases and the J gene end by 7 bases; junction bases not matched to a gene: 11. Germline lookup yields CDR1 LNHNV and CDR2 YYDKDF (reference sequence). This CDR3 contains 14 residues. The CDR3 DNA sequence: TGTGCCACAGCCGGGACTAGGGTGAGAAATGAGCAGTTCTTC. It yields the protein CATAGTRVRNEQFF.

The CDR3 spells CASSLQGAWGYTF. The DNA for the CDR3 is TGTGCCAGCAGTTTACAGGGGGCGTGGGGCTACACCTTC. The chain links TRBV5-4 to TRBJ1-2; 9 nucleotides line up with TRBD1. The length of the CDR3 is 13 residues. Trimming at V came to 5 bases and at J to 8 bases, leaving 7 bases not matched to a gene. Per germline, CDR1 SGHNT and CDR2 YYREEE (reference sequence).

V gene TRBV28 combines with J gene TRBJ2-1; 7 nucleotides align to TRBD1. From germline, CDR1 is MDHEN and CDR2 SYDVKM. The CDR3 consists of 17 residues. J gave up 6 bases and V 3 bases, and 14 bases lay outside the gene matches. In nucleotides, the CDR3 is TGTGCCAGCAGTTTCCCGACCGACAGGGAAGGTTTCAATGAGCAGTTCTTC. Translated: CASSFPTDREGFNEQFF.

The CDR3 here is CASSPTSAGGTGELFF. The CDR3 DNA reads TGTGCCAGCAGCCCCACCTCGGCGGGAGGGACCGGGGAGCTGTTTTTT. The chain uses TRBV7-9 and TRBJ2-2, with 9 bases identical to TRBD2. Trimming at V came to 5 bases and at J to 5 bases, leaving 9 bases not matched to a gene. Germline assignment: CDR1 SEHNR and CDR2 FQNEAQ (reference sequence). The CDR3 is 16 amino acids.

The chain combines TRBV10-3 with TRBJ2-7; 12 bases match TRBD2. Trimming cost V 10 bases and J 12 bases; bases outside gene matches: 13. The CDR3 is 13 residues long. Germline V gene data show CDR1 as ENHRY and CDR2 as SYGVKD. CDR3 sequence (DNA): TGTGCCACCTCCTTCTCTAGCGGGAGGGGGGCGTACTTC. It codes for CATSFSSGRGAYF.

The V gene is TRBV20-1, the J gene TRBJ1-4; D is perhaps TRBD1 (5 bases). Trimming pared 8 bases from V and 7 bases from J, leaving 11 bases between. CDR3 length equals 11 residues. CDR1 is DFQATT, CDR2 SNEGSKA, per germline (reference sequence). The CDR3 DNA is TGCAGTTCAAGGGGTGGTGAAAAACTGTTTTTT. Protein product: CSSRGGEKLFF.

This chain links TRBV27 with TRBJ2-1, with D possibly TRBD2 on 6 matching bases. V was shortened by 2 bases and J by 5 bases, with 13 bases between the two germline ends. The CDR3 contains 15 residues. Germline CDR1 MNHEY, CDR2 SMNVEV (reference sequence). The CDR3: CASSLGDFMHNEQFF. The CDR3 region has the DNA TGTGCCAGCAGTTTAGGGGACTTTATGCACAATGAGCAGTTCTTC.

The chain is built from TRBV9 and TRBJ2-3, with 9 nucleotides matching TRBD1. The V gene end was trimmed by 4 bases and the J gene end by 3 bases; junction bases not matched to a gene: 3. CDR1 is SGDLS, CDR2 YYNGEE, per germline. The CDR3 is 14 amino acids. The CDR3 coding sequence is TGTGCCAGCAGCCCCGGACAGGGGACAGATACGCAGTATTTT. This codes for CASSPGQGTDTQYF.